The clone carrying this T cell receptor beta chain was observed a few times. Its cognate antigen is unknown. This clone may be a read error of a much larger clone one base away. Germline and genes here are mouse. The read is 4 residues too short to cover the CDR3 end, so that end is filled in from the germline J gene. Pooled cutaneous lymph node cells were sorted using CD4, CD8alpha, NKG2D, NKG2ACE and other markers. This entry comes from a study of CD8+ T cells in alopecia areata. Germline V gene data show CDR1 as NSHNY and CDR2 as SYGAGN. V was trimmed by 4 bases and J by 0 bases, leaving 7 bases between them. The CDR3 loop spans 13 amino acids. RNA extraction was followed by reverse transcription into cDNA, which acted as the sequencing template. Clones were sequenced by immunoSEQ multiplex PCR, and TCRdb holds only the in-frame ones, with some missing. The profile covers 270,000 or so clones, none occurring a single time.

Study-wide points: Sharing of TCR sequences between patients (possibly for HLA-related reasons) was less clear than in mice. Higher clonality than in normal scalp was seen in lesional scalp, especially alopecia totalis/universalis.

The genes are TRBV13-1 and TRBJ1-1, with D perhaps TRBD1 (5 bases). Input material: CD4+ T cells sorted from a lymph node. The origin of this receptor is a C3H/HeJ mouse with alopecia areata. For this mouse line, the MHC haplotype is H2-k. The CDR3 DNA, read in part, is TGTGCCAGCAGTCTGGGGGCAAACACA. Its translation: CASSLGANT. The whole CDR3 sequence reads CASSLGANTEVFF.